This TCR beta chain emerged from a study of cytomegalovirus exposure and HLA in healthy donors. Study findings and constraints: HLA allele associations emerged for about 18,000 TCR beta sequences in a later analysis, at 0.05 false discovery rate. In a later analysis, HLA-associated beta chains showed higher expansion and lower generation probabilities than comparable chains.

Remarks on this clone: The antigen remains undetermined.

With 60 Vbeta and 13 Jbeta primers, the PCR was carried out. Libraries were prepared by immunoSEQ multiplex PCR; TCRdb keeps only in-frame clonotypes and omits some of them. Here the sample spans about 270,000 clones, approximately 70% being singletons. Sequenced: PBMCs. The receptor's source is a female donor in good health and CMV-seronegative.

The CDR3 sequence: CASSLRGGSTDTQYF. CDR3 DNA: TGTGCCAGCAGTTTACGCGGGGGTAGCACAGATACGCAGTATTTT. The chain combines TRBV27 with TRBJ2-3; 7 nucleotides line up with TRBD2. The CDR3 runs 15 residues. Germline CDR1 reads MNHEY; CDR2 reads SMNVEV (reference sequence). The V and J ends lost 2 bases and 0 bases, in that order; junction bases with no gene match: 2.